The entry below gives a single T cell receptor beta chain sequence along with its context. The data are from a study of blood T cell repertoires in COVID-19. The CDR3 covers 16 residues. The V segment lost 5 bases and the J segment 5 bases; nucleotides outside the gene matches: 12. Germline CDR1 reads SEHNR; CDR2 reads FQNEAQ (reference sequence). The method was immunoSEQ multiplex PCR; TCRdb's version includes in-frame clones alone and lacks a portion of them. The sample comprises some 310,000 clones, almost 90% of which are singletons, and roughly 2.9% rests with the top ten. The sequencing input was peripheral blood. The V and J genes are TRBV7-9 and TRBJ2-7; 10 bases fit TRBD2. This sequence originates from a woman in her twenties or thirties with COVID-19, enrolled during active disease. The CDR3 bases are TGTGCCAGCAGCCACCCCCTAGCGGGAGCCCCCAACGAGCAGTACTTC. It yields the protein CASSHPLAGAPNEQYF.